The next 6 T cell receptor beta chains were all read from a single sample in a study of blood T cell repertoires in COVID-19. The protocol was immunoSEQ multiplex PCR, while the TCRdb copy is restricted to in-frame clones and leaves out a portion. The sample records 150,000 or so clones, roughly 89% being singletons. Sequenced material: peripheral blood. The source is a woman aged 45-59 years with acute or convalescent COVID-19.

V usage is TRBV7-9 and J usage is TRBJ2-7; TRBD2 agrees at 10 bases. The germline V gene has CDR1 SEHNR and CDR2 FQNEAQ (reference sequence). This CDR3 is built from 16 residues. J lost 6 bases, V lost 3 bases, and 11 bases had no gene match. Written as DNA, the CDR3 is TGTGCCAGCAGCTTTTCCTCTAGCGGGAGCCCCCGCGAGCAGTACTTC. It is translated as CASSFSSSGSPREQYF.

This chain uses TRBV29-1 with TRBJ1-2; D is perhaps TRBD1 (5 bases). V lost 6 bases, J lost 1 base, and 15 bases lay in between. In germline, CDR1 is SQVTM, CDR2 ANQGSEA. The CDR3 loop spans 14 amino acids. The CDR3 region has the DNA TGCAGCGTCCTGCCCGCCAGGGATAACTATGGCTACACCTTC. This encodes CSVLPARDNYGYTF.

Comments on this clone: Germline is not matched at one junction end, which may reflect a read error. This sequence joins TRBV11-2 and TRBJ2-5; no clear D. The CDR3 extends over 13 amino acids. Germline values: CDR1 SGHAT, CDR2 FQNNGV. CDR3 amino acids: CASILGPGETQYF. CDR3 DNA: TGTGCCAGCATCTTAGGGCCGGGAGAGACCCAGTACTTC.

This chain links TRBV21-1 with TRBJ1-5; TRBD1, the D gene given by the table, was not confirmed from the DNA. TRBV21-1 is a pseudogene. The CDR3 extends over 15 amino acids. DNA for the CDR3: TGTGCCAGCAGCAAAAACAGGATCGGCAATCAGCCCCAGCATTTT. Its protein is CASSKNRIGNQPQHF.

This clone was seen a few times. The chain carries TRBV7-6 and TRBJ1-6, with 9 bases that match TRBD1. The V gene's germline CDR1 is SGHVS and CDR2 FNYEAQ. The CDR3 spans 16 residues. The J segment lost 8 bases and the V segment lost 2 bases, leaving 7 bases of the junction unmatched. The DNA for the CDR3 is TGTGCCAGCAGCTTAATGGGACAGGGAAACGATTCACCCCTCCACTTT. It encodes CASSLMGQGNDSPLHF.

A word on this clone: The sample holds other DNA sequences that translate to the same CDR3. DNA for the CDR3: TGTGCCAGCAGCCCGAGACAGGGGGCCTACGAGCAGTACTTC. Amino acids: CASSPRQGAYEQYF. The chain joins TRBV14 to TRBJ2-7; 9 bases fit TRBD1. The CDR3 totals 14 residues. CDR1 SGHDN and CDR2 FVKESK come from the germline V gene. J lost 2 bases, V lost 4 bases, and 3 bases had no gene match.